What follows are 8 T cell receptor beta chains derived from one specimen sequenced in a study of OX40 agonist ivuxolimab in advanced cancers. Method: immunoSEQ multiplex PCR; TCRdb's copy keeps in-frame clones and lacks some. The table records about 57,000 clones, 85% to 90% of them present only once. The sample was CD4+ or CD8+ T cells sorted from blood, taken in a trial of the OX40 agonist ivuxolimab. The receptor set was obtained from an adult with an advanced solid tumor such as melanoma, head and neck, liver or kidney cancer.

This clone was seen only a few times. The genes are TRBV5-4 and TRBJ1-3; D is unclear. V lost 0 bases and J lost 6, with 7 bases in between. The length of the CDR3 is 13 residues. CDR1 is SGHNT and CDR2 is YYREEE in the germline V gene (reference sequence). This CDR3 is CASSLVGENTIYF. CDR3 DNA sequence: TGTGCCAGCAGCTTGGTCGGGGAAAACACCATATATTTT.

The chain employs TRBV30 and TRBJ1-5; a weak D match, TRBD1 (6 bases). Trimming took off 2 bases at V and 7 bases at J, with 12 bases between the two ends. The CDR3 length is 13 residues. Germline V gene sequence: CDR1 GTSNPN, CDR2 SVGIG (reference sequence). For the CDR3, the DNA is TGTGCCTGGAGTCCGACAGGTTTCCAGCCCCAGCATTTT. This translates into CAWSPTGFQPQHF.

The chain has TRBV7-2 and TRBJ2-3; possible D gene TRBD1, 6 bases. Germline-derived CDR1 and CDR2 are SGHTA and FQGNSA. Trimming shortened V by 7 bases and J by 0 bases, and 14 bases separated the two germline ends. The CDR3 runs to 15 residues. CDR3 sequence reads: CASIRTATSTDTQYF. In nucleotides, the CDR3 is TGTGCCAGCATCCGGACAGCCACTAGCACAGATACGCAGTATTTT.

This clone was seen a handful of times. This chain connects TRBV2 to TRBJ1-3; TRBD1 might be the D (5 bases). The V and J ends lost 6 bases and 3 bases respectively, with 24 bases between them. The germline V gene encodes CDR1 SNHLY and CDR2 FYNNEI. This CDR3 has 18 residues. CDR3 DNA sequence: TGTGCCAGCAGGGATGACAGTTCTTGGGGACGAAATGGAAACACCATATATTTT. Protein sequence: CASRDDSSWGRNGNTIYF.

Comment on this clone: This CDR3 is also generated by other DNA sequences in the sample. J is TRBJ2-5 and V is TRBV18; weak D call: TRBD2 (5 bases). The CDR3 is 12 amino acids. CDR1 and CDR2 from the germline V gene are KGHSH and LQKENI. Trimming stripped 1 base from V and 5 bases from J, with 5 bases between. The CDR3 region has the DNA TGTGCCAGCTCACCACTAGCGGAGACCCAGTACTTC. Encoded protein: CASSPLAETQYF. Full variable domain (outside the CDR3, taken from reference TRBV18 and TRBJ2-5): NAGVMQNPRHLVRRRGQEARLRCSPMKGHSHVYWYRQLPEEGLKFMVYLQKENIIDESGMPKERFSAEFPKEGPSILRIQQVVRGDSAAYFCASSPLAETQYFGPGTRLLVL.

V is TRBV28 and J is TRBJ1-1; 8 bases fit TRBD1. The CDR3 contains 14 residues. V gave up 6 bases and J gave up 3 bases; unmatched junction bases: 6. CDR1 is MDHEN, CDR2 SYDVKM, per germline. The CDR3 coding sequence is TGTGCCAGCAGCCCCGGACAGGGAGACACTGAAGCTTTCTTT. It encodes CASSPGQGDTEAFF.

The chain recombines TRBV27 with TRBJ1-5; D is uncertain. V was cut by 4 bases and J by 5 bases, with 9 bases left in between. The germline V gene has CDR1 MNHEY and CDR2 SMNVEV (reference sequence). The length of the CDR3 is 13 residues. CDR3 bases: TGTGCCAGCAGTTCCAGGTGGGATCAGCCCCAGCATTTT. This sequence encodes CASSSRWDQPQHF.

The chain combines TRBV5-1 with TRBJ2-1; 12 nucleotides line up with TRBD2. Unmatched junction bases numbered 3, after V lost 0 bases and J lost 8 bases. The germline V gene has CDR1 SGHRS and CDR2 YFSETQ. The CDR3 covers 15 residues. The CDR3 sequence: CASSLGLAGVDEQFF. DNA of the CDR3: TGCGCCAGCAGCTTGGGACTAGCGGGAGTGGATGAGCAGTTCTTC. Supplemented by reference TRBV5-1 and TRBJ2-1, the full variable domain reads KAGVTQTPRYLIKTRGQQVTLSCSPISGHRSVSWYQQTPGQGLQFLFEYFSETQRNKGNFPGRFSGRQFSNSRSEMNVSTLELGDSALYLCASSLGLAGVDEQFFGPGTRLTVL.